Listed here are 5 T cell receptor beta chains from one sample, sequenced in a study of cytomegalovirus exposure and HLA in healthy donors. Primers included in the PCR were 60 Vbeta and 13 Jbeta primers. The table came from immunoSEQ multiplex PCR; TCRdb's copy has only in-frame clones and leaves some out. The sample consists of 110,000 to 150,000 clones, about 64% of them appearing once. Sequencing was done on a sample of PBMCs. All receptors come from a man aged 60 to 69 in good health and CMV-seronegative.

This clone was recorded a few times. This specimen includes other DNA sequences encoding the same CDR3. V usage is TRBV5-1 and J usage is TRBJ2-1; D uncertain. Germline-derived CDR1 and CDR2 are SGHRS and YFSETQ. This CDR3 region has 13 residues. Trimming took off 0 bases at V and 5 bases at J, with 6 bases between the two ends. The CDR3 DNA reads TGCGCCAGCAGCTTGGACTACAACAATGAGCAGTTCTTC. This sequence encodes CASSLDYNNEQFF.

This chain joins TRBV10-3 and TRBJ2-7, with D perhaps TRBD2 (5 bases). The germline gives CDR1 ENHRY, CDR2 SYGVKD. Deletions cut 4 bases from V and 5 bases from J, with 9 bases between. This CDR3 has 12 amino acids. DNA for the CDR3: TGTGCCATCAGTGGGGGAGTGGACGAGCAGTACTTC. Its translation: CAISGGVDEQYF.

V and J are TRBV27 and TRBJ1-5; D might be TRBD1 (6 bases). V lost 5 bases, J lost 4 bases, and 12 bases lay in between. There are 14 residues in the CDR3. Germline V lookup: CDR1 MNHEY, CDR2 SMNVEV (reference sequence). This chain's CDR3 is CASSGTLRNQPQHF. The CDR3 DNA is TGTGCCAGCAGTGGGACACTTAGAAATCAGCCCCAGCATTTT.

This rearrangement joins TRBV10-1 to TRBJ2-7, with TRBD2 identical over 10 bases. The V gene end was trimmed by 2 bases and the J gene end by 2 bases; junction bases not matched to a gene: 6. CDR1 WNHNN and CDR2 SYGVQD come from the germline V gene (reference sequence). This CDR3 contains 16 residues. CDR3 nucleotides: TGCGCCAGCAGTGAGGCCACTAGCGGGAAGACCTACGAGCAGTACTTC. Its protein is CASSEATSGKTYEQYF.

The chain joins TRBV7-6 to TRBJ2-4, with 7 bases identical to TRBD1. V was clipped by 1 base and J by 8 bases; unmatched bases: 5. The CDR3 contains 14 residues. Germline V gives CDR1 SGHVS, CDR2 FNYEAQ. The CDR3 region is CASSLGGQKDIQYF. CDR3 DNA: TGTGCCAGCAGCTTAGGGGGACAGAAGGACATTCAGTACTTC.